A selection of T cell receptor beta chains follows, all from one sample in a study of blood T cells in healthy people across ages. TCRdb used MiXCR to reprocess the 5' RACE reads, holding one entry per CDR3 protein. Of around 790,000 distinct CDR3 sequences in the sample, more than 40% were seen once. Sample: blood. These receptors originate from a man aged 55 to 70 in good health. CDR3s include the opening cysteine and the closing phenylalanine or tryptophan. Each record gives: clone size, J gene, D gene, V gene, CDR3 length, CDR3 protein, CDR3 DNA. A D gene is named only where the DNA matches it firmly. Clone size is stated in some rows and not others, as once, few, many or a class when expanded.

clone_size: many
j_call: TRBJ2-1
d_call: .
v_call: TRBV6-6
cdr3_length: 12
cdr3_aa: CASSPYVDEQFF
cdr3_nt: TGTGCCAGCAGCCCCTATGTGGATGAGCAGTTCTTC

clone_size: .
j_call: TRBJ2-1
d_call: TRBD2
v_call: TRBV6-5
cdr3_length: 14
cdr3_aa: CASSKGLASNEQFF
cdr3_nt: TGTGCCAGCAGTAAGGGACTAGCCTCCAATGAGCAGTTCTTC

clone_size: .
j_call: TRBJ2-7
d_call: TRBD1
v_call: TRBV5-1
cdr3_length: 14
cdr3_aa: CASGFGGQGYEQYF
cdr3_nt: TGCGCCAGCGGTTTCGGGGGACAGGGCTACGAGCAGTACTTC

clone_size: .
j_call: TRBJ2-1
d_call: TRBD2
v_call: TRBV20-1
cdr3_length: 13
cdr3_aa: CSASGGYYNEQFF
cdr3_nt: TGCAGTGCCAGCGGGGGGTATTACAATGAGCAGTTCTTC

clone_size: .
j_call: TRBJ2-3
d_call: .
v_call: TRBV20-1
cdr3_length: 12
cdr3_aa: CSATFSTDTQYF
cdr3_nt: TGCAGTGCTACCTTCAGCACAGATACGCAGTATTTT

clone_size: few
j_call: TRBJ2-7
d_call: TRBD2
v_call: TRBV7-2
cdr3_length: 18
cdr3_aa: CASSLDRGTSGENYEQYF
cdr3_nt: TGTGCCAGCAGCTTAGACCGTGGGACTAGCGGGGAGAACTACGAGCAGTACTTC

clone_size: .
j_call: TRBJ2-2
d_call: .
v_call: TRBV6-2/TRBV6-3
cdr3_length: 15
cdr3_aa: CASSYALSNTGELFF
cdr3_nt: TGTGCCAGCAGTTACGCACTATCGAACACCGGGGAGCTGTTTTTT

clone_size: few
j_call: TRBJ2-7
d_call: TRBD1
v_call: TRBV3-1
cdr3_length: 16
cdr3_aa: CASSQDTGTGADEQYF
cdr3_nt: TGTGCCAGCAGCCAAGATACCGGGACAGGGGCCGACGAGCAGTACTTC

clone_size: .
j_call: TRBJ2-3
d_call: TRBD2
v_call: TRBV5-6
cdr3_length: 14
cdr3_aa: CASSKGLATDTQYF
cdr3_nt: TGTGCCAGCAGCAAGGGACTAGCAACAGATACGCAGTATTTT

clone_size: .
j_call: TRBJ2-7
d_call: TRBD1
v_call: TRBV25-1
cdr3_length: 16
cdr3_aa: CASSGFGNRGDNEQYF
cdr3_nt: TGTGCCAGCAGTGGTTTCGGGAACAGGGGGGACAATGAGCAGTACTTC

clone_size: few
j_call: TRBJ2-5
d_call: .
v_call: TRBV7-9
cdr3_length: 16
cdr3_aa: CASSIYRDSRKETQYF
cdr3_nt: TGTGCCAGCAGCATATACAGGGACTCTCGTAAAGAGACCCAGTACTTC

clone_size: .
j_call: TRBJ1-5
d_call: .
v_call: TRBV7-2
cdr3_length: 18
cdr3_aa: CASSLTGSSSFSNQPQHF
cdr3_nt: TGTGCCAGCAGCTTGACAGGCTCCTCAAGTTTTAGCAATCAGCCCCAGCATTTT

clone_size: .
j_call: TRBJ2-7
d_call: TRBD1
v_call: TRBV20-1
cdr3_length: 14
cdr3_aa: CSAKEGQGPYEQYF
cdr3_nt: TGCAGTGCCAAAGAGGGACAGGGCCCGTACGAGCAGTACTTC

clone_size: few
j_call: TRBJ1-2
d_call: .
v_call: TRBV4-3
cdr3_length: 16
cdr3_aa: CASSQEFVGGNYGYTF
cdr3_nt: TGCGCCAGCAGCCAAGAGTTTGTGGGAGGCAACTATGGCTACACCTTC

clone_size: .
j_call: TRBJ1-1
d_call: .
v_call: TRBV30
cdr3_length: 13
cdr3_aa: CAWSVTGRTEAFF
cdr3_nt: TGTGCCTGGAGTGTAACGGGGAGAACTGAAGCTTTCTTT

clone_size: .
j_call: TRBJ2-2
d_call: TRBD1
v_call: TRBV29-1
cdr3_length: 16
cdr3_aa: CSVEFLRTGWAGELFF
cdr3_nt: TGCAGCGTTGAATTTCTTAGGACAGGGTGGGCCGGGGAGCTGTTTTTT

clone_size: .
j_call: TRBJ2-1
d_call: .
v_call: TRBV27
cdr3_length: 12
cdr3_aa: CPSSFNLNEQFF
cdr3_nt: TGTCCCAGCAGCTTCAACCTAAATGAGCAGTTCTTC

clone_size: .
j_call: TRBJ1-4
d_call: TRBD1
v_call: TRBV30
cdr3_length: 13
cdr3_aa: CAWSSQGGVKLFF
cdr3_nt: TGTGCCTGGAGTTCACAAGGGGGCGTAAAACTGTTTTTT

clone_size: few
j_call: TRBJ2-2
d_call: .
v_call: TRBV12-3/TRBV12-4
cdr3_length: 14
cdr3_aa: CASRAGTNTGELFF
cdr3_nt: TGTGCCAGCCGCGCGGGGACGAACACCGGGGAGCTGTTTTTT

clone_size: few
j_call: TRBJ2-5
d_call: .
v_call: TRBV7-2
cdr3_length: 14
cdr3_aa: CASSLEGRRETQYF
cdr3_nt: TGTGCCAGCAGCTTAGAAGGGAGAAGGGAGACCCAGTACTTC

clone_size: few
j_call: TRBJ2-5
d_call: .
v_call: TRBV28
cdr3_length: 15
cdr3_aa: CASSNQGRGQETQYF
cdr3_nt: TGTGCCAGCAGTAACCAGGGTCGGGGGCAAGAGACCCAGTACTTC

clone_size: few
j_call: TRBJ2-1
d_call: .
v_call: TRBV14
cdr3_length: 13
cdr3_aa: CASSNTGTRVQFF
cdr3_nt: TGTGCCAGCAGCAACACCGGGACAAGGGTGCAGTTCTTC

clone_size: few
j_call: TRBJ2-7
d_call: .
v_call: TRBV28
cdr3_length: 13
cdr3_aa: CASTSEGNYEQYF
cdr3_nt: TGTGCCAGCACCTCCGAGGGAAACTACGAGCAGTACTTC

clone_size: .
j_call: TRBJ2-5
d_call: .
v_call: TRBV6-1
cdr3_length: 15
cdr3_aa: CASSEARVYQETQYF
cdr3_nt: TGTGCCAGCAGTGAAGCGCGGGTGTACCAAGAGACCCAGTACTTC

clone_size: .
j_call: TRBJ2-7
d_call: TRBD1
v_call: TRBV27
cdr3_length: 15
cdr3_aa: CASSRPGQGRNEQYF
cdr3_nt: TGTGCCAGCAGCCGCCCGGGACAGGGTCGGAACGAGCAGTACTTC

clone_size: .
j_call: TRBJ2-1
d_call: .
v_call: TRBV6-6
cdr3_length: 15
cdr3_aa: CASSYPGTHQDEQFF
cdr3_nt: TGTGCCAGCAGTTACCCGGGGACCCACCAAGATGAGCAGTTCTTC

clone_size: few
j_call: TRBJ2-1
d_call: .
v_call: TRBV14
cdr3_length: 12
cdr3_aa: CASSQTGFEQFF
cdr3_nt: TGTGCCAGCAGCCAAACAGGGTTTGAGCAGTTCTTC

clone_size: many
j_call: TRBJ2-7
d_call: .
v_call: TRBV4-3
cdr3_length: 18
cdr3_aa: CASSQGPPAGNFAYEQYF
cdr3_nt: TGCGCCAGCAGCCAAGGCCCCCCTGCAGGGAATTTCGCCTACGAGCAGTACTTC

clone_size: .
j_call: TRBJ2-2
d_call: TRBD2
v_call: TRBV3-1
cdr3_length: 17
cdr3_aa: CASSPRPGTKRSRELFF
cdr3_nt: TGTGCCAGCAGCCCACGCCCCGGGACTAAAAGAAGTAGGGAGCTGTTTTTT

clone_size: .
j_call: TRBJ1-6
d_call: TRBD1
v_call: TRBV4-1
cdr3_length: 20
cdr3_aa: CASSQDGPRQGFSYNSPLHF
cdr3_nt: TGCGCCAGCAGCCAAGATGGACCGCGACAGGGATTCTCCTATAATTCACCCCTCCACTTT

clone_size: .
j_call: TRBJ1-2
d_call: .
v_call: TRBV20-1
cdr3_length: 16
cdr3_aa: CSARRPGDTANYGYTF
cdr3_nt: TGCAGTGCTAGACGCCCCGGAGACACAGCGAACTATGGCTACACCTTC

clone_size: .
j_call: TRBJ2-7
d_call: .
v_call: TRBV11-2
cdr3_length: 13
cdr3_aa: CASREGGIDEQYF
cdr3_nt: TGTGCCAGCAGAGAAGGGGGTATCGACGAGCAGTACTTC

clone_size: .
j_call: TRBJ2-7
d_call: TRBD2
v_call: TRBV20-1
cdr3_length: 13
cdr3_aa: CSGRTSGAEWQYF
cdr3_nt: TGCAGTGGACGGACTAGCGGGGCCGAGTGGCAGTACTTC